This TCR beta chain was documented in a study of blood T cell repertoires in COVID-19. Here immunoSEQ multiplex PCR was the method, and the copy in TCRdb shows in-frame clones only, minus some. Here the sample spans more than 200,000 clones, 80% to 90% being singletons. The TCR comes from a woman of 80 years or more with acute or convalescent COVID-19. The sample consisted of peripheral blood.

CDR3 bases: TGCGCCAGCAGCTGCCGACAGGGGATTAATGAAAAACTGTTTTTT. Residues: CASSCRQGINEKLFF. The chain combines TRBV5-1 with TRBJ1-4, with 8 bases aligning to TRBD1. V lost 3 bases to trimming and J lost 4 bases; unmatched junction nucleotides: 5. CDR3 length equals 15 residues. Germline values: CDR1 SGHRS, CDR2 YFSETQ. Using reference TRBV5-1 and TRBJ1-4 for the parts outside the CDR3, the full variable domain is KAGVTQTPRYLIKTRGQQVTLSCSPISGHRSVSWYQQTPGQGLQFLFEYFSETQRNKGNFPGRFSGRQFSNSRSEMNVSTLELGDSALYLCASSCRQGINEKLFFGSGTQLSVL.